The 23 T cell receptor beta chains in this list originate from one sample, sequenced in a study of blood T cell repertoires in COVID-19. This table comes from immunoSEQ multiplex PCR, and its TCRdb copy is limited to in-frame clones, with some not included. The sample contains some 150,000 clones, about nine tenths of which appear only once. Sequenced sample: peripheral blood. Receptors were obtained from a middle-aged man who had recovered from COVID-19.

The CDR3 bases are TGTGCCAGCAGTGAACTAGGGGGAATGTATGGCTACACCTTC. This sequence encodes CASSELGGMYGYTF. The chain is built from TRBV2 and TRBJ1-2; possibly TRBD1 for D (6 bases). The germline V gene encodes CDR1 SNHLY and CDR2 FYNNEI. Trimming pared 2 bases from V and 5 bases from J, leaving 12 bases between. The CDR3 loop spans 14 amino acids. The complete variable domain, with remaining parts taken from reference TRBV2 and TRBJ1-2, reads EPEVTQTPSHQVTQMGQEVILRCVPISNHLYFYWYRQILGQKVEFLVSFYNNEISEKSEIFDDQFSVERPDGSNFTLKIRSTKLEDSAMYFCASSELGGMYGYTFGSGTRLTVV.

The J gene is TRBJ1-2, the V gene TRBV6-9; the D gene is possibly TRBD1 (6 bases). Germline V gene data show CDR1 as MNHGY and CDR2 as SVAAGI. CDR3 length: 14 amino acids. V gave up 2 bases and J gave up 7 bases, with 14 bases separating them. In DNA form, the CDR3 reads TGTGCCAGCAGTTATAGGCGGGGGGCGCTTGGCTACACCTTC. This gives the protein CASSYRRGALGYTF.

This chain joins TRBV6-5 and TRBJ2-5; tentatively, D is TRBD2 (5 bases). The CDR3 is made up of 14 amino acids. The germline V gene encodes CDR1 MNHEY and CDR2 SVGAGI. V dropped 5 bases and J dropped 0 bases, with 10 bases sitting between them. The CDR3 here is CASSRTPYQETQYF. As DNA, the CDR3 is TGTGCCAGCAGTCGGACTCCTTACCAAGAGACCCAGTACTTC.

CDR3 DNA: TGTGCCAGCAGCTTAGCCGCAGGCGTTGGAAACACCATATATTTT. This translates into CASSLAAGVGNTIYF. This chain joins TRBV7-2 and TRBJ1-3; unclear D gene. With 0 bases removed from V and 3 bases from J, the gap between germline ends came to 9 bases. This CDR3 is built from 15 residues. Germline V gene sequence: CDR1 SGHTA, CDR2 FQGNSA.

The chain uses TRBV9 and TRBJ2-5; 13 bases are a match to TRBD2. Unmatched junction bases numbered 10, after V lost 3 bases and J lost 2 bases. The CDR3 loop spans 18 amino acids. In germline, CDR1 is SGDLS, CDR2 YYNGEE. The CDR3 spells CASSDGTSGDILQETQYF. The DNA of the CDR3 is TGTGCCAGCAGCGACGGGACTAGCGGGGACATACTTCAAGAGACCCAGTACTTC. Full variable domain (outside the CDR3, taken from reference TRBV9 and TRBJ2-5): DSGVTQTPKHLITATGQRVTLRCSPRSGDLSVYWYQQSLDQGLQFLIQYYNGEERAKGNILERFSAQQFPDLHSELNLSSLELGDSALYFCASSDGTSGDILQETQYFGPGTRLLVL.

This chain uses TRBV4-1 with TRBJ1-2, with 7 bases fitting TRBD1. CDR3 length: 16 residues. The V segment lost 0 bases and the J segment 0 bases; nucleotides outside the gene matches: 4. CDR1 and CDR2 from the germline V gene are MGHRA and YSYEKL. CDR3 loop: CASSQDPGTANYGYTF. In nucleotides, the CDR3 is TGCGCCAGCAGCCAAGATCCCGGGACAGCTAACTATGGCTACACCTTC.

Regarding this clone: This sample also contains other DNA sequences that code for the same CDR3. This chain connects TRBV15 to TRBJ1-3; a possible D gene is TRBD1 (6 bases). In germline, CDR1 is LNHNV, CDR2 YYDKDF (reference sequence). CDR3 size: 15 residues. Trimming left V 3 bases short and J 0 bases short, with 9 bases between. The CDR3 bases are TGTGCCACCAGCAGGGAGACAGGCTCTGGAAACACCATATATTTT. Its protein is CATSRETGSGNTIYF.

This clone was seen a single time. The chain combines TRBV6-5 with TRBJ2-3; TRBD2 aligns across 9 bases. V gave up 2 bases and J gave up 14 bases; unmatched junction bases: 2. CDR3 length: 11 amino acids. Germline assignment: CDR1 MNHEY and CDR2 SVGAGI. This CDR3 is CASSYGTSLYF. CDR3 DNA: TGTGCCAGCAGTTACGGGACTAGCCTGTATTTT.

The chain carries TRBV7-2 and TRBJ2-5; TRBD2 matches at 8 bases. CDR3 length: 15 amino acids. V was pared by 5 bases and J by 5 bases, with 10 bases of the junction left unmatched. The germline CDR1 and CDR2 sequences are SGHTA and FQGNSA. The CDR3 reads CASSRAQAGVETQYF. In nucleotides, the CDR3 is TGTGCCAGCAGCCGCGCCCAAGCGGGGGTGGAGACCCAGTACTTC.

The chain recombines TRBV7-2 with TRBJ2-3; 11 nucleotides line up with TRBD2. The CDR3 runs 17 residues. V lost 1 base and J lost 3; bases outside the gene matches: 6. CDR1 SGHTA and CDR2 FQGNSA come from the germline V gene. This CDR3 reads CASSLGSGGARTDTQYF. The CDR3 bases are TGTGCCAGCAGCTTAGGTAGCGGGGGGGCCAGGACAGATACGCAGTATTTT.

CDR3 sequence: CAIARDPYNEQFF. CDR3 bases: TGTGCCATAGCCAGGGATCCCTACAATGAGCAGTTCTTC. The V gene is TRBV10-3, the J gene TRBJ2-1; TRBD1 is a possible D gene (5 bases). The germline V gene encodes CDR1 ENHRY and CDR2 SYGVKD. Deletions cut 9 bases from V and 2 bases from J, with 11 bases between. CDR3 length: 13 residues.

This clone turned up a few times. The rearrangement links TRBV27 to TRBJ2-7, with 9 bases fitting TRBD1. This CDR3 comprises 15 residues. Germline V gives CDR1 MNHEY, CDR2 SMNVEV (reference sequence). The V and J ends lost 2 bases and 5 bases, in that order; junction bases with no gene match: 7. The CDR3 loop reads CASSLRGQGFDEQYF. DNA for the CDR3: TGTGCCAGCAGTTTACGGGGACAGGGATTCGACGAGCAGTACTTC.

The chain joins TRBV7-6 to TRBJ1-6; a weak D match, TRBD1 (5 bases). V dropped 2 bases and J dropped 9 bases, with 14 bases sitting between them. The CDR3 contains 15 residues. The germline V gene has CDR1 SGHVS and CDR2 FNYEAQ. CDR3 in DNA: TGTGCCAGCAGCTTAAATCCAGGGTCCCCTTCACCCCTCCACTTT. Translated: CASSLNPGSPSPLHF.

The V call is TRBV6-4, the J call TRBJ1-6, with 7 bases fitting TRBD1. The CDR3 has 15 residues. V was pared by 0 bases and J by 10 bases, with 6 bases of the junction left unmatched. Germline assignment: CDR1 MRHNA and CDR2 SNTAGT. CDR3 sequence: CASSDSWDSGSPLHF. The CDR3 DNA is TGTGCCAGCAGTGACTCTTGGGACAGCGGATCACCCCTCCACTTT.

The chain carries TRBV7-2 and TRBJ1-2, with 7 nucleotides matching TRBD1. The CDR3 length is 16 residues. V gave up 5 bases and J gave up 4 bases; unmatched junction bases: 13. Germline V lookup: CDR1 SGHTA, CDR2 FQGNSA. Here the CDR3 reads CASSPEGFNRGYGYTF. CDR3 nucleotides: TGTGCCAGCAGCCCAGAGGGATTCAACAGGGGCTATGGCTACACCTTC.

This chain joins TRBV19 and TRBJ1-3; D is perhaps TRBD1 (6 bases). Trimming stripped 3 bases from V and 2 bases from J, with 14 bases between. The length of the CDR3 is 16 residues. CDR1 is LNHDA, CDR2 SQIVND, per germline (reference sequence). This CDR3 reads CASSIHRVDAGNTIYF. The DNA for the CDR3 is TGTGCCAGTAGTATTCACAGGGTCGATGCTGGAAACACCATATATTTT.

This clone was counted a single time. The chain carries TRBV4-1 and TRBJ2-2; TRBD1 aligns across 9 bases. The germline CDR1 and CDR2 sequences are MGHRA and YSYEKL. There are 16 residues in the CDR3. V lost 5 bases to trimming and J lost 1 base; unmatched junction nucleotides: 5. CDR3 sequence (DNA): TGCGCCAGCAGCTTTAGACAGGGGGGGAACACCGGGGAGCTGTTTTTT. Translating it yields CASSFRQGGNTGELFF.

The gene calls are TRBV5-5 and TRBJ2-5; 10 nucleotides align to TRBD1. The CDR3 loop spans 14 amino acids. Per the germline V gene, CDR1 is SGHKS and CDR2 is YYEKEE (reference sequence). V shed 4 bases, J shed 5 bases, and the junction held 5 bases outside the gene matches. CDR3 sequence reads: CASSMGQGRETQYF. In DNA, the CDR3 is TGTGCCAGCAGCATGGGACAGGGGAGGGAGACCCAGTACTTC. Complete variable domain (other parts from reference TRBV5-5 and TRBJ2-5): DAGVTQSPTHLIKTRGQQVTLRCSPISGHKSVSWYQQVLGQGPQFIFQYYEKEERGRGNFPDRFSARQFPNYSSELNVNALLLGDSALYLCASSMGQGRETQYFGPGTRLLVL.

The gene calls are TRBV18 and TRBJ2-7; D is perhaps TRBD1 (6 bases). The CDR3 length is 12 residues. V shed 6 bases and J shed 3 bases, with 9 bases lying between them. Per the germline V gene, CDR1 is KGHSH and CDR2 is LQKENI. CDR3 DNA sequence: TGTGCCAGCTCGTCGGACAGCTACGAGCAGTACTTC. Translated: CASSSDSYEQYF.

CDR3 protein: CASSDSSNYGYTF. CDR3 nucleotides: TGTGCCAGCAGTGACAGTTCGAACTATGGCTACACCTTC. The chain is built from TRBV12-3 or TRBV12-4 and TRBJ1-2, with D perhaps matching TRBD1 (5 bases). The CDR3 covers 13 residues. V lost 5 bases and J 2 bases, leaving 9 bases between the germline ends.

The gene calls are TRBV6-6 and TRBJ1-5; TRBD1 matches at 10 bases. The CDR3 runs 15 residues. J lost 7 bases, V lost 0 bases, and 3 bases had no gene match. CDR1 is MNHNY, CDR2 SVGAGI, per germline (reference sequence). The CDR3 DNA reads as TGTGCCAGCAGTTACTCGGACAGGGGGAGCCAGCCCCAGCATTTT. This sequence encodes CASSYSDRGSQPQHF.

The chain is built from TRBV7-2 and TRBJ2-1, with a tentative D call TRBD2 (7 bases). Germline V gives CDR1 SGHTA, CDR2 FQGNSA. The CDR3 consists of 14 residues. The germline V and J ends were trimmed by 4 bases and 9 bases, with 16 bases remaining between them. CDR3 region: CASSSTGRVGEQFF. The CDR3 DNA reads TGTGCCAGCAGCTCCACAGGGAGGGTGGGTGAGCAGTTCTTC.

The chain is built from TRBV6-5 and TRBJ1-6, with 7 bases matching TRBD1. CDR3 length: 14 residues. Germline V CDR1 and CDR2: MNHEY, SVGAGI. Trimming at V came to 6 bases and at J to 7 bases, leaving 6 bases not matched to a gene. The CDR3 region has the DNA TGTGCCAGCAGGAGTCCGGGACAGAATTCACCCCTCCACTTT. It codes for CASRSPGQNSPLHF.